A selection of T cell receptor beta chains follows, all from one sample in a study of CD8 T cells in Susac syndrome. TCRdb ran MiXCR on the immunoSEQ multiplex PCR reads and lists one entry per CDR3 protein. Among 160,000 or so distinct CDR3 sequences listed, over 85% were seen once. The sample consisted of CD4+ T cells from PBMCs. All receptors derive from a human donor in good health. Both conserved end residues are part of each CDR3. A D gene is named only where the DNA matches it firmly. Clone size is stated in some rows and not others, as once, few, many or a class when expanded.

TRBJ2-5 NA TRBV7-9 TRBD1 TGTGCCAGCAGCTTAGGACCCGGGACAGACCAAGAGACCCAGTACTTC CASSLGPGTDQETQYF
TRBJ2-5 NA TRBV12-3/TRBV12-4 TRBD2 TGTGCCAGCAGTCTGACTAGCCCAGGGACCCAGTACTTC CASSLTSPGTQYF
TRBJ1-2 NA TRBV7-9 NA TGTGCCAGCAGCTTAAAGGGGGGGGAGTATGGCTACACCTTC CASSLKGGEYGYTF
TRBJ2-1 NA TRBV30 NA TGTGCCTGGAGTGTAGGGGGGGTGGAACATGAGCAGTTCTTC CAWSVGGVEHEQFF
TRBJ2-3 NA TRBV5-1 NA TGCGCCAGCAGCTGGGGGCTTCGGTGGGAAGATACGCAGTATTTT CASSWGLRWEDTQYF
TRBJ1-2 NA TRBV12-3/TRBV12-4 TRBD1 TGTGCCAGCAGGAGGGACAGGGGTGACGGCTACACCTTC CASRRDRGDGYTF
TRBJ1-1 NA TRBV2 NA TGTGCCAGCACGTATTCCCTCAACACTGAAGCTTTCTTT CASTYSLNTEAFF
TRBJ2-2 NA TRBV29-1 NA TGCAGCGTTAGGTCCGGAGACCGACGGGTCGGGGAGCTGTTTTTT CSVRSGDRRVGELFF
TRBJ2-2 NA TRBV12-3/TRBV12-4 NA TGTGCCAGCAGTTTTGGTCTTTACGACGGGGAGCTGTTTTTT CASSFGLYDGELFF
TRBJ2-3 NA TRBV4-1 NA TGCGCCAGCAGCCACGGGCAGGGTGGTGGCGCAGATACGCAGTATTTT CASSHGQGGGADTQYF
TRBJ2-7 NA TRBV5-8 NA TGTGCCAGCAGCTTCCAGGGCGGCTCCTACGAGCAGTACTTC CASSFQGGSYEQYF
TRBJ2-5 NA TRBV12-3/TRBV12-4 TRBD2 TGTGCCAGCAGTCCTAGCGGGCAAGAGACCCAGTACTTC CASSPSGQETQYF
TRBJ2-5 NA TRBV29-1 NA TGCAGCGTTCAGACAGACCAAGAGACCCAGTACTTC CSVQTDQETQYF
TRBJ2-5 NA TRBV7-9 NA TGTGCCAGCAGCGAGCCCCAGGGGCCCCAAGAGACCCAGTACTTC CASSEPQGPQETQYF
TRBJ2-7 once TRBV30 NA TGTGCCTGGAGTCGGGACCGGGACCGCTACGAGCAGTACTTC CAWSRDRDRYEQYF
TRBJ2-7 once TRBV20-1 TRBD2 TGCAGTGCTAGAGAAGCGGGAACCTATAAGCAGTACTTC CSAREAGTYKQYF
TRBJ1-3 NA TRBV15 NA TGTGCCACCAGCCCCAGGATGTCCGTTGGAAACACCATATATTTT CATSPRMSVGNTIYF
TRBJ2-3 NA TRBV29-1 NA TGCAGCGTTGGTACCGGGGTTAGGACAGATACGCAGTATTTT CSVGTGVRTDTQYF
TRBJ2-1 NA TRBV20-1 TRBD2 TGCAGTGCTAGAGCCCCCCTAGCTAGCGGGGGGGCTCGAAGCAATGAGCAGTTCTTC CSARAPLASGGARSNEQFF
TRBJ2-5 NA TRBV6-5 TRBD1 TGTGCCAGCAGTTACTCGGGACAGTTCCAAGAGACCCAGTACTTC CASSYSGQFQETQYF
TRBJ2-3 NA TRBV5-1 NA TGCGCCAGCGGCCGGGCGTCCCGCACAGATACGCAGTATTTT CASGRASRTDTQYF
TRBJ1-4 NA TRBV20-1 TRBD1 TGCAGTGCTAGCGGAACAGGGGCAGTGGATGAAAAACTGTTTTTT CSASGTGAVDEKLFF
TRBJ2-3 NA TRBV29-1 TRBD2 TGCAGCGCCGACCCAGCGGGGGGAGATACGCAGTATTTT CSADPAGGDTQYF
TRBJ2-3 NA TRBV5-1 NA TGCGCCAGCAGTAGTGGGAGGACAGATACGCAGTATTTT CASSSGRTDTQYF
TRBJ2-6 NA TRBV5-1 NA TGCGCCAGCAGCGACCCTACGAGCGGGGCCAACGTCCTGACTTTC CASSDPTSGANVLTF
TRBJ1-1 NA TRBV5-5 NA TGTGCCAGCAGCTTCACCTACAGGGCTAGTGAAGCTTTCTTT CASSFTYRASEAFF
TRBJ2-7 NA TRBV7-6 NA TGTGCCAGCAGCTTAGACAGGGTAACCGAGCAGTACTTC CASSLDRVTEQYF
TRBJ2-2 NA TRBV5-1 NA TGCGCCAGCAGCTTGAATAGCGGCGACACCGGGGAGCTGTTTTTT CASSLNSGDTGELFF
TRBJ2-7 NA TRBV5-1 TRBD2 TGCGCCAGCAGCCGCAATCGGGCCTCTCGGGAGGACGAGCAGTACTTC CASSRNRASREDEQYF
TRBJ2-3 NA TRBV5-1 TRBD1 TGCGCCAGCAGCTTGCAGACAGGGGGCGAACATACGCAGTATTTT CASSLQTGGEHTQYF
TRBJ1-5 once TRBV9 TRBD1 TGTGCCAGCAGCGCGACAGGGGCCCGCAATCAGCCCCAGCATTTT CASSATGARNQPQHF
TRBJ2-5 once TRBV9 NA TGTGCCAGCAGCGTAGGAGCCAGAGCCGAGGGAGAGACCCAGTACTTC CASSVGARAEGETQYF
TRBJ2-7 NA TRBV28 TRBD2 TGTGCCAGCAGTTACGGGGGGACGACCTACGAGCAGTACTTC CASSYGGTTYEQYF
TRBJ1-1 NA TRBV20-1 TRBD1 TGCAGTGCTAGATCCCCTCCCGGGACAGGGACCGACGAAGCTTTCTTT CSARSPPGTGTDEAFF
TRBJ1-2 NA TRBV2 NA TGTGCCAGCAGTGGAGAGGACAGCATTGGCTACACCTTC CASSGEDSIGYTF
TRBJ1-2 NA TRBV18 NA TGTGCCAGCTCACCCGGACCGGACGCAATCTATGGCTACACCTTC CASSPGPDAIYGYTF
TRBJ1-4 NA TRBV29-1 NA TGCAGCGTTGGCGGGGCAAGTGAAAAACTGTTTTTT CSVGGASEKLFF
TRBJ2-2 NA TRBV2 TRBD2 TGTGCCAGCAGGGAGCGGGACGGCACCGGGGAGCTGTTTTTT CASRERDGTGELFF
TRBJ1-3 few TRBV13 TRBD1 TGTGCCAGCAGCTCCCCGGACAGGACAAGGCCCTTTTTT CASSSPDRTRPFF
TRBJ2-2 once TRBV10-3 NA TGTGCCATCAGTGTTGGGGCGGGGAATTCGCTCAACACCGGGGAGCTGTTTTTT CAISVGAGNSLNTGELFF
TRBJ2-1 NA TRBV18 TRBD2 TGTGCCAGCTCACCAGCTAGCGGGGACAATGAGCAGTTCTTC CASSPASGDNEQFF
TRBJ2-5 once TRBV4-2 NA TGTGCCAGCAGCCAAGATGGTCAAGAGACCCAGTACTTC CASSQDGQETQYF
TRBJ2-7 NA TRBV10-3 NA TGTGCCATCAGTGACCGGCCTCAGTCTTACGAGCAGTACTTC CAISDRPQSYEQYF
TRBJ1-4 once TRBV25-1 TRBD1 TGTGCCAGCAGAACAGGGGCTAATGAAAAACTGTTTTTT CASRTGANEKLFF
TRBJ2-7 NA TRBV7-2 TRBD2 TGTGCCAGCAGCTCTGGGACTAGCTCGCTCGAGCAGTACTTC CASSSGTSSLEQYF
TRBJ1-5 NA TRBV12-3/TRBV12-4 NA TGTGCCAGCAGTCTCGGACGGGATCAGCCCCAGCATTTT CASSLGRDQPQHF
TRBJ1-2 once TRBV2 NA TGTGCCAGCAGTAACCGGGACGGAGGCCCCTATGGCTACACCTTC CASSNRDGGPYGYTF
TRBJ2-7 NA TRBV14 NA TGTGCCAGCAGCCAGGACAGCTGGCAGTACTTC CASSQDSWQYF
TRBJ1-2 NA TRBV6-5 NA TGTGCCAGCAGTGGAGGGCCCCTCTATGGCTACACCTTC CASSGGPLYGYTF
TRBJ1-2 NA TRBV6-5 NA TGTGCCAGCAGTTACTCGAGGGGCCGGGGCTATGGCTACACCTTC CASSYSRGRGYGYTF
TRBJ2-2 NA TRBV5-1 NA TGCGCCAGCAGCCCACTCCGGGGGCCGAACACCGGGGAGCTGTTTTTT CASSPLRGPNTGELFF
TRBJ1-1 NA TRBV12-3/TRBV12-4 NA TGTGCCAGCAGCCTCGACCGCGAAGCTTTCTTT CASSLDREAFF
TRBJ2-7 NA TRBV4-1 NA TGCGCCAGCAGCCAAGAAGAGGTGGCCTACGAGCAGTACTTC CASSQEEVAYEQYF
TRBJ2-7 once TRBV15 NA TGTGCCACCAGTCCTAGTCCGGGCAGATCCTACGAGCAGTACTTC CATSPSPGRSYEQYF
TRBJ2-7 NA TRBV6-1 TRBD2 TGTGCCAGCTCGACTAGCGGGTTCTACGAGCAGTACTTC CASSTSGFYEQYF